These 9 T cell receptor beta chains were sequenced from one sample in a study of cytomegalovirus exposure and HLA in healthy donors. The PCR used 60 Vbeta and 13 Jbeta primers. The repertoire was sequenced with immunoSEQ multiplex PCR; TCRdb's copy has only in-frame clones and lacks some. This table has fewer than 250,000 clones, 65% to 85% appearing once. The source material was PBMCs. The receptors here all came from a man under 40 in good health and CMV-seronegative.

The rearrangement uses TRBV7-2 and TRBJ1-5; weak D call: TRBD1 (5 bases). Trimming cost V 5 bases and J 15 bases, with 23 bases left between them. Per the germline V gene, CDR1 is SGHTA and CDR2 is FQGNSA. CDR3 length: 14 amino acids. Here the CDR3 DNA reads TGTGCCAGCAGCCTCGCGGGGGGGTCCTTGGGTAGGCATTTT. It is translated as CASSLAGGSLGRHF.

The chain couples TRBV11-2 to TRBJ1-3; D is uncertain. Trimming took off 0 bases at V and 0 bases at J, with 3 bases between the two ends. The V gene's germline CDR1 is SGHAT and CDR2 FQNNGV. The CDR3 consists of 14 residues. The CDR3 nucleotides are TGTGCCAGCAGCTTAGACCGCTCTGGAAACACCATATATTTT. Amino acid sequence: CASSLDRSGNTIYF.

J is TRBJ2-7 and V is TRBV7-2, with D perhaps matching TRBD2 (6 bases). The CDR3 loop spans 14 amino acids. Trimming removed 2 bases from V and 9 bases from J, with 17 bases in between. The germline V gene has CDR1 SGHTA and CDR2 FQGNSA. CDR3 nucleotide sequence: TGTGCCAGCAGCTTATTGGAGGGTTCGGGGGTGCAGTACTTC. Translating gives CASSLLEGSGVQYF.

This clone was counted between two and nine times. The J gene is TRBJ1-3, the V gene TRBV4-1, with D unresolved. The V end lost 0 bases, the J end lost 2 bases, and 8 bases lay between the germline ends. The CDR3 is 15 amino acids. CDR1 and CDR2 (germline): MGHRA, YSYEKL. The CDR3 region is CASSQDRSAGNTIYF. CDR3 coding DNA: TGCGCCAGCAGCCAAGACAGGTCCGCTGGAAACACCATATATTTT.

The V gene is TRBV7-2, the J gene TRBJ2-3, with 11 bases matching TRBD2. Trimming at V came to 5 bases and at J to 4 bases, leaving 8 bases not matched to a gene. This CDR3 comprises 16 residues. Germline CDR1 reads SGHTA; CDR2 reads FQGNSA. This CDR3 reads CASSARLAGISDTQYF. CDR3 nucleotide sequence: TGTGCCAGCAGCGCGAGACTAGCGGGGATATCAGATACGCAGTATTTT.

The chain uses TRBV19 and TRBJ1-1; D ambiguous. The V gene's germline CDR1 is LNHDA and CDR2 SQIVND (reference sequence). The CDR3 totals 14 residues. Trimming shortened V by 10 bases and J by 4 bases, and 19 bases separated the two germline ends. The CDR3 spells CATSWEGRSTEAFF. The DNA for the CDR3 is TGTGCCACTTCCTGGGAGGGAAGGAGCACTGAAGCTTTCTTT. Complete variable domain (other parts from reference TRBV19 and TRBJ1-1): DGGITQSPKYLFRKEGQNVTLSCEQNLNHDAMYWYRQDPGQGLRLIYYSQIVNDFQKGDIAEGYSVSREKKESFPLTVTSAQKNPTAFYLCATSWEGRSTEAFFGQGTRLTVV.

The count of this clone is one. DNA of the CDR3: TGCGCCAGCAGCTTGGGACGGGCGGGCTACGAGCAGTACTTC. Amino acids: CASSLGRAGYEQYF. The chain recombines TRBV5-1 with TRBJ2-7; tentative D call: TRBD2 (5 bases). The CDR3 totals 14 residues. CDR1 and CDR2 (germline): SGHRS, YFSETQ. The V and J ends lost 0 bases and 3 bases respectively, with 10 bases between them.

This clone was recorded a few times. V gene TRBV7-9 combines with J gene TRBJ1-2; D perhaps matches TRBD1 (5 bases). V was trimmed by 2 bases and J by 6 bases, leaving 16 bases between them. Germline V gives CDR1 SEHNR, CDR2 FQNEAQ (reference sequence). The CDR3 covers 15 residues. The CDR3 here is CASSLSTGGIDGYTF. The CDR3 coding sequence is TGTGCCAGCAGCTTATCGACCGGGGGAATCGATGGCTACACCTTC.

This chain joins TRBV28 and TRBJ2-3, with TRBD2 identical over 8 bases. Trimming cost V 2 bases and J 0 bases; bases outside gene matches: 7. Per germline, CDR1 MDHEN and CDR2 SYDVKM. This CDR3 region has 17 residues. In DNA form, the CDR3 reads TGTGCCAGCAGTTTAGGCGGGGGGCGAACTAGCACAGATACGCAGTATTTT. Protein: CASSLGGGRTSTDTQYF. The full variable domain, its missing parts supplied by reference TRBV28 and TRBJ2-3, is DVKVTQSSRYLVKRTGEKVFLECVQDMDHENMFWYRQDPGLGLRLIYFSYDVKMKEKGDIPEGYSVSREKKERFSLILESASTNQTSMYLCASSLGGGRTSTDTQYFGPGTRLTVL.